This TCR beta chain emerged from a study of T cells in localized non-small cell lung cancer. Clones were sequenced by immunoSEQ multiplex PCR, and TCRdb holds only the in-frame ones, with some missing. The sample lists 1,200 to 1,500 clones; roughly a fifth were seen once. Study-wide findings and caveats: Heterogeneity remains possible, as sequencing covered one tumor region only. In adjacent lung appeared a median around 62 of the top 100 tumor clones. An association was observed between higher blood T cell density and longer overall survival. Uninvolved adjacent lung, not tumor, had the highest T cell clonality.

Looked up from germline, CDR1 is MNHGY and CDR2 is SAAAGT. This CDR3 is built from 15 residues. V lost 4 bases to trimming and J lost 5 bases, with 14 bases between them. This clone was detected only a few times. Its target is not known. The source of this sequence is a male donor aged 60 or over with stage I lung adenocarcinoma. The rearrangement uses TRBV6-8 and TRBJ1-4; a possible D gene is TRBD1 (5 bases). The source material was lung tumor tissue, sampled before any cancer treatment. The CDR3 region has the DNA TGTGCCAGCAGTTCCCGGCAGGGAAGAAATGAAAAACTGTTTTTT. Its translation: CASSSRQGRNEKLFF.